This TCR beta chain came from a study of tumor and adjacent non-tumor tissue in lung cancer. Three rounds of nested PCR, following a modified ARM-PCR protocol, produced the TCRbeta library. TCRdb itself ran the multiplex PCR reads through MiXCR, one entry per CDR3 protein. The table includes 90,000 to 120,000 distinct CDR3 sequences, 65% detected once. RNA was extracted from bulk tissue without any cell sorting. Distant lung tissue was collected more than 3 cm away from the tumor edge. This receptor was taken from a man under 40 with non-small cell lung cancer. The material sequenced was distant non-tumor lung tissue.

In DNA form, the CDR3 reads TGTGTCGGCAGCAACAGGGGCCCCTCCTACAATGAGCAGTTCTTC. As protein: CVGSNRGPSYNEQFF. The genes are TRBV11-3 and TRBJ2-1, with 7 bases identical to TRBD1. The CDR3 runs 15 residues. Germline V lookup: CDR1 SGHNT, CDR2 YENEEA.